The T cell receptor beta chain under discussion was sequenced for a study of shared clonotypes between healthy human individuals. General study points: Compared with memory subsets, naive subsets generally had larger estimated richness.

Points on this clone: Its antigen remains unknown.

Splitting of each subset's genomic DNA was done evenly across several immunoSEQ plates. Method: immunoSEQ multiplex PCR; TCRdb's copy keeps in-frame clones and lacks some. The sample consists of approximately 2.4 million clones, 95% of them appearing once. The germline V gene encodes CDR1 SNHLY and CDR2 FYNNEI. There are 14 residues in the CDR3. V was pared by 10 bases and J by 8 bases, with 12 bases of the junction left unmatched. The rearrangement uses TRBV2 and TRBJ2-3; 10 bases map to TRBD2. The clonotype originates from a man younger than 30 in good health. Source material: naive CD4+ T cells sorted from blood. Indicated subset: CD45RA+ positively selected. The CDR3 DNA reads as TGTGCCACCCTCGGGAGCGGGGGGGTCGGTACGCAGTATTTT. Translation: CATLGSGGVGTQYF.